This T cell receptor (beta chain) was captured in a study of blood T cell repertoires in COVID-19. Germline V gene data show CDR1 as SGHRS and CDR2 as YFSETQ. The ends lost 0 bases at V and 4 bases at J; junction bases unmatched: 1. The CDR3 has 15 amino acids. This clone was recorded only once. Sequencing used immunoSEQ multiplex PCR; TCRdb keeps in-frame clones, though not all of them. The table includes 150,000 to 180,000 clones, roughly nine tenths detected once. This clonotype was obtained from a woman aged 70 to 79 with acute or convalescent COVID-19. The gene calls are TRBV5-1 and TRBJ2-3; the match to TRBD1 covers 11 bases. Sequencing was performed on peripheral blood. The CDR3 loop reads CASSLGGQGADTQYF. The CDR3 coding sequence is TGCGCCAGCAGCTTGGGGGGACAGGGGGCAGATACGCAGTATTTT.